The entry that follows covers one T cell receptor (beta chain) sequence. This record comes from a study of blood T cell repertoires in COVID-19. Using immunoSEQ multiplex PCR, the repertoire was profiled, and TCRdb retains in-frame clones only, with some absent. The sample records roughly 100,000 clones, roughly 82% being singletons. This CDR3 is built from 14 residues. Germline V gene lookup returns CDR1 SGHNT and CDR2 YENEEA. The V gene lost 1 base and the J gene lost 2 bases, with 8 bases spanning the gap. V usage is TRBV11-3 and J usage is TRBJ1-2; unclear D gene. The sample comprised peripheral blood. This sequence originates from a human donor in a cohort sampled during active COVID-19. The CDR3 here is CASSLVGGNYGYTF. The CDR3 DNA sequence: TGTGCCAGCAGCTTAGTAGGAGGGAACTATGGCTACACCTTC.